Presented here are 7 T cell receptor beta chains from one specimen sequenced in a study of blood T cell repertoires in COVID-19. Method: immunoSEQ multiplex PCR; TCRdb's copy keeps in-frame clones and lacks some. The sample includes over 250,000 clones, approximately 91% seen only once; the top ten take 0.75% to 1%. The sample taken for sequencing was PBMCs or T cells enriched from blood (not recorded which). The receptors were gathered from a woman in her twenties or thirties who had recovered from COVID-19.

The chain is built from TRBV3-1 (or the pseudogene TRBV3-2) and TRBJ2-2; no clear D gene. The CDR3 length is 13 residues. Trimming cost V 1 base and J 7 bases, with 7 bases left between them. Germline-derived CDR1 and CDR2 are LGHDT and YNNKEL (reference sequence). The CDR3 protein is CASSQAGFGELFF. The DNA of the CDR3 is TGTGCCAGCAGCCAAGCGGGTTTCGGGGAGCTGTTTTTT.

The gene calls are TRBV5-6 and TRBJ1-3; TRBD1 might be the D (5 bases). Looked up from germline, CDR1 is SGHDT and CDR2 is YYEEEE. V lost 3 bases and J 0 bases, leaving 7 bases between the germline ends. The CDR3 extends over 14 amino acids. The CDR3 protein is CASSWTLSGNTIYF. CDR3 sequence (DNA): TGTGCCAGCAGCTGGACACTCTCTGGAAACACCATATATTTT.

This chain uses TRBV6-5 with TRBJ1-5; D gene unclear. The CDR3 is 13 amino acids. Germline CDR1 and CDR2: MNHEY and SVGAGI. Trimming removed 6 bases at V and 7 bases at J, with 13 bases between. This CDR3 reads CASSDGRGQPQHF. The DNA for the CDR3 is TGTGCCAGCAGCGACGGGCGAGGGCAGCCCCAGCATTTT.

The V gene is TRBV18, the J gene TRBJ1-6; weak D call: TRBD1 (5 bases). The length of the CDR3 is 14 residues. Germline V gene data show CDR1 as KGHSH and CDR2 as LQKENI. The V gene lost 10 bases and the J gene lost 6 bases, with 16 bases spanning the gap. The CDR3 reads CATSGTEINSPLHF. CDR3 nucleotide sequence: TGTGCCACTTCCGGGACTGAGATTAATTCACCCCTCCACTTT. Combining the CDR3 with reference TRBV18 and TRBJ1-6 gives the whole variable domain NAGVMQNPRHLVRRRGQEARLRCSPMKGHSHVYWYRQLPEEGLKFMVYLQKENIIDESGMPKERFSAEFPKEGPSILRIQQVVRGDSAAYFCATSGTEINSPLHFGNGTRLTVT.

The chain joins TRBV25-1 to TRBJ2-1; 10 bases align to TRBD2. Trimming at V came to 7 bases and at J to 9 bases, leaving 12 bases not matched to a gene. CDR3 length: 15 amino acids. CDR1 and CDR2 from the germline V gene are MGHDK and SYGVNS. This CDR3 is CASTGEREGFTEQFF. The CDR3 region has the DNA TGTGCCAGCACCGGGGAGCGGGAGGGTTTCACTGAGCAGTTCTTC.

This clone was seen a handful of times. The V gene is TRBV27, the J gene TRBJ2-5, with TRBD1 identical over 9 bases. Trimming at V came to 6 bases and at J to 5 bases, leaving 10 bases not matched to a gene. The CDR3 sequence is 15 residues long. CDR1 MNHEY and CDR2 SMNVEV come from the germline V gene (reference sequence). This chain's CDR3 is CASRYSDRGSETQYF. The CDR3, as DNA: TGTGCCAGCAGATACTCGGACAGGGGATCGGAGACCCAGTACTTC.

CDR3 nucleotides: TGTGCCCACGACAGTTCGTTTGCCGGGGAGCTGTTTTTT. Amino acid sequence: CAHDSSFAGELFF. V is TRBV30 and J is TRBJ2-2; TRBD1 is a possible D gene (5 bases). The CDR3 loop spans 13 amino acids. Trimming cost V 8 bases and J 6 bases, with 16 bases left between them. Germline lookup yields CDR1 GTSNPN and CDR2 SVGIG (reference sequence). The full variable domain, completed using reference TRBV30 and TRBJ2-2, is SQTIHQWPATLVQPVGSPLSLECTVEGTSNPNLYWYRQAAGRGLQLLFYSVGIGQISSEVPQNLSASRPQDRQFILSSKKLLLSDSGFYLCAHDSSFAGELFFGEGSRLTVL.